This T cell receptor (beta chain) appears in the sequencing data of a study of blood T cell repertoires in COVID-19. At the level of the study: Researchers got acute and convalescent COVID-19 samples from the United States, Italy and Spain.

Per the original methods: Researchers report that nucleated cell counts were estimated from reference gene primer amplification. Generated by immunoSEQ multiplex PCR, the TCRdb table keeps only in-frame clones and is missing some. V and J calls and clone size are copied from that table; D and trimming were computed from the DNA. The table lists roughly 200,000 clones, around 82% of them singletons. J gave up 1 base and V 1 base, and 11 bases lay outside the gene matches. Germline V gives CDR1 SGHTA, CDR2 FQGNSA. The CDR3 is 18 amino acids. Ages ranged from about 18 to 100 years, with residence in fewer than 25 US areas.

This rearrangement joins TRBV7-2 to TRBJ1-1; TRBD1 agrees at 8 bases. The TCR was taken from a woman aged 55 to 70 with acute COVID-19. Sequenced input: PBMCs or T cells enriched from blood (not recorded which). CDR3 nucleotide sequence: TGTGCCAGCAGCTTAGTGGCCAGGGGGCGAATTCGGAACACTGAAGCTTTCTTT. Residues: CASSLVARGRIRNTEAFF.